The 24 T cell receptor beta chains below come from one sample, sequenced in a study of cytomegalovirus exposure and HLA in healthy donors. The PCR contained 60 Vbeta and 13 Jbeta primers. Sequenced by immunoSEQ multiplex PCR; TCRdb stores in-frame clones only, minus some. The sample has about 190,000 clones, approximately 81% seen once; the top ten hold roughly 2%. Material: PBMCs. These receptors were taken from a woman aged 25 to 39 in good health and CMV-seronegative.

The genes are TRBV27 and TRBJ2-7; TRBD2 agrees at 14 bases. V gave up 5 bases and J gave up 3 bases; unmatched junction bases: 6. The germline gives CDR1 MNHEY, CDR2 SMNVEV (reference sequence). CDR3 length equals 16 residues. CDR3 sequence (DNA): TGTGCCAGCAGTATCTCGACTAGCGGGAGGGACTACGAGCAGTACTTC. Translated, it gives CASSISTSGRDYEQYF.

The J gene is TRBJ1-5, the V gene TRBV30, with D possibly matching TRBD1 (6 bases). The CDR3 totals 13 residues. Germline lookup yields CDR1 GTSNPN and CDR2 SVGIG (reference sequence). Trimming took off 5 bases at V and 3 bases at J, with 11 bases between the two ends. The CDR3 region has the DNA TGTGCCTGGTCACAGGGATCCAATCAGCCCCAGCATTTT. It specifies CAWSQGSNQPQHF.

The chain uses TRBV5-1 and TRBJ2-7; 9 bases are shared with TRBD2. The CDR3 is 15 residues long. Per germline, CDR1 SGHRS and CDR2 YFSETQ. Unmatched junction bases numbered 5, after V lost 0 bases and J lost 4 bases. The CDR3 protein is CASSLAASGAYEQYF. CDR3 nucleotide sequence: TGCGCCAGCAGCTTGGCGGCTAGCGGGGCGTACGAGCAGTACTTC.

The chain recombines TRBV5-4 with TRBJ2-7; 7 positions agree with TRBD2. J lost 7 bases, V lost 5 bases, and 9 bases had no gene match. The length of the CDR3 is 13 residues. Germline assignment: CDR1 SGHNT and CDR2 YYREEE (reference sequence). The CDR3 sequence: CASRPWRGGEQYF. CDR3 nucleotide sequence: TGTGCCAGCAGGCCCTGGCGGGGAGGGGAGCAGTACTTC.

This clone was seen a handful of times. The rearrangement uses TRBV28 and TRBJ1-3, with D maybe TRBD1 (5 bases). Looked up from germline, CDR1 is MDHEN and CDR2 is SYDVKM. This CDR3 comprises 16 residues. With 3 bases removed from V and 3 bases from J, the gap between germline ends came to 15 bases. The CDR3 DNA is TGTGCCAGCAGTTTTTACACAGGATTGCGTGGAAACACCATATATTTT. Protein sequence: CASSFYTGLRGNTIYF.

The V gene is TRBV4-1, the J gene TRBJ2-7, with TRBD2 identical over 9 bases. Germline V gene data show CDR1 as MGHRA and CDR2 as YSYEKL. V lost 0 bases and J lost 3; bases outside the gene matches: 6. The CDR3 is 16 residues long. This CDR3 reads CASSQDSGGGVYEQYF. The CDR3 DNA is TGCGCCAGCAGCCAAGATTCAGGCGGGGGGGTCTACGAGCAGTACTTC.

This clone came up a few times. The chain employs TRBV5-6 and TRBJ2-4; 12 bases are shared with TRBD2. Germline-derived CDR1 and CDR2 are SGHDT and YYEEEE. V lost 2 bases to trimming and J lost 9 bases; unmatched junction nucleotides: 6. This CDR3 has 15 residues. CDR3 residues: CASSLRTSGTSIQYF. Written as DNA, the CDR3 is TGTGCCAGCAGCTTACGGACTAGCGGGACGAGCATTCAGTACTTC.

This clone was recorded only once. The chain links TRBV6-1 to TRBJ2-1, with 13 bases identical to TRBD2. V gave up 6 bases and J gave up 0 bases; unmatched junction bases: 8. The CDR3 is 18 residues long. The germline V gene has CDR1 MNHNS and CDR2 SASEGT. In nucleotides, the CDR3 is TGTGCCAGCAGCGAACTAGCGGGGGGGCTCTCCTCCTACAATGAGCAGTTCTTC. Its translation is CASSELAGGLSSYNEQFF.

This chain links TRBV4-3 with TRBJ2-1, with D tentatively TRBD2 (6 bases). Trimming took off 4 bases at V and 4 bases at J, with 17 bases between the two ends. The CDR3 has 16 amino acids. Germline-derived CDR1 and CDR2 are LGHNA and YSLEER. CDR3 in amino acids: CASSPSGLGSYNEQFF. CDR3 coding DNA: TGCGCCAGCAGCCCGAGCGGGCTAGGATCGTACAATGAGCAGTTCTTC.

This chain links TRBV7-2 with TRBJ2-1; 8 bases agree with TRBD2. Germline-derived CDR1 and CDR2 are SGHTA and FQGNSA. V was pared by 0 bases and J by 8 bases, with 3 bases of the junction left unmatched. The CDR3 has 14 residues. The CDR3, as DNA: TGTGCCAGCAGCTTAGCAGCGGGGGCTGATGAGCAGTTCTTC. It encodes CASSLAAGADEQFF.

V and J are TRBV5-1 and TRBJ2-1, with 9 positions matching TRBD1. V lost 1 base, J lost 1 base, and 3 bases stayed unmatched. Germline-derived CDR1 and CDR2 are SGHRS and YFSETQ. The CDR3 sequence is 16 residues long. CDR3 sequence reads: CASSLSGQGSYNEQFF. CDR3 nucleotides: TGCGCCAGCAGCTTGAGCGGACAGGGGTCCTACAATGAGCAGTTCTTC.

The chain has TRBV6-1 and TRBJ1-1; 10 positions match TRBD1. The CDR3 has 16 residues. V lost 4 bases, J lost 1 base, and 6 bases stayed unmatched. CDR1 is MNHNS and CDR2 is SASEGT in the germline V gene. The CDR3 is CASSGGRQGANTEAFF. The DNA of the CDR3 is TGTGCCAGCAGTGGCGGTCGACAGGGGGCGAACACTGAAGCTTTCTTT.

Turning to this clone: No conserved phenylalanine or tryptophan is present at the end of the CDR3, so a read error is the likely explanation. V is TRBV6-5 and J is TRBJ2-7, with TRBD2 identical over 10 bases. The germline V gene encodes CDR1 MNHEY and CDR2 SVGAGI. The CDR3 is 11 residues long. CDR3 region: CATSGTYEQYL. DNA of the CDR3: TGTGCTACTAGCGGGACCTACGAGCAGTACCTC.

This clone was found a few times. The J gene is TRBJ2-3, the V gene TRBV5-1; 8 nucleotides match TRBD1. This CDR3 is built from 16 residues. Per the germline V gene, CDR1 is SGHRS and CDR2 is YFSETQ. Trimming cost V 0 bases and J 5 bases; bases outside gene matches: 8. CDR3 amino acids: CASSLARTGWGDTQYF. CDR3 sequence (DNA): TGCGCCAGCAGCTTGGCAAGGACAGGGTGGGGAGATACGCAGTATTTT. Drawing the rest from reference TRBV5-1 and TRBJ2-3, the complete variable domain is KAGVTQTPRYLIKTRGQQVTLSCSPISGHRSVSWYQQTPGQGLQFLFEYFSETQRNKGNFPGRFSGRQFSNSRSEMNVSTLELGDSALYLCASSLARTGWGDTQYFGPGTRLTVL.

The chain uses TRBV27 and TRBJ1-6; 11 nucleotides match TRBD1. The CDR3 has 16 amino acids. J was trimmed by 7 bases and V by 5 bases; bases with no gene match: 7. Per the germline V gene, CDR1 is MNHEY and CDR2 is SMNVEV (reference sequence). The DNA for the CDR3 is TGTGCCAGCAGTCCGGGACAGGGGGTCTGGAATTCACCCCTCCACTTT. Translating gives CASSPGQGVWNSPLHF.

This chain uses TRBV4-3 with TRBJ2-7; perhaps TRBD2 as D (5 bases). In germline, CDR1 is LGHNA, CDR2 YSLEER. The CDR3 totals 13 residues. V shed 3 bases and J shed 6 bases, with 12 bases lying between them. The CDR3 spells CASSQNEGREQYF. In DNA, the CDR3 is TGCGCCAGCAGCCAGAATGAGGGTCGCGAGCAGTACTTC.

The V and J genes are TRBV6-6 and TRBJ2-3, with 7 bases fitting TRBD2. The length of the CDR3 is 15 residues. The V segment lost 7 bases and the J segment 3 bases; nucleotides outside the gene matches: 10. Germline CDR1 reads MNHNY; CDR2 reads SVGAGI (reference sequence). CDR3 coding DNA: TGTGCCAGCACCACGTGGGGAGGGGCTACAGATACGCAGTATTTT. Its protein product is CASTTWGGATDTQYF.

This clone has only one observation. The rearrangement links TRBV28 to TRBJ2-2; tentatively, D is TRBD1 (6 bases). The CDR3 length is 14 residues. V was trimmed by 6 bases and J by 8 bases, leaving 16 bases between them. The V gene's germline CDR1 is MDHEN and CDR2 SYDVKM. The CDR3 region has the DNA TGTGCCAGCAGACCACAGGGAGTGACAGGGGAGCTGTTTTTT. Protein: CASRPQGVTGELFF.

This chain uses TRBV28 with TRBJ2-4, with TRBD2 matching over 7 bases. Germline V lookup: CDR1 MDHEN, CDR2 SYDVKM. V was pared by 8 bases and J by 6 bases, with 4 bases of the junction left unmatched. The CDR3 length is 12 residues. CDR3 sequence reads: CASVAGVNIQYF. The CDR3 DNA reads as TGTGCCAGCGTGGCGGGAGTAAACATTCAGTACTTC.

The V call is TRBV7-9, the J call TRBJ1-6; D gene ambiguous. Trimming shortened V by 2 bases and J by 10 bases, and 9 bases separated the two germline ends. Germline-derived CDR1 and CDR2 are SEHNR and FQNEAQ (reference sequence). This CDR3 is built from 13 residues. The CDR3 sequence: CASSLRGLSPLHF. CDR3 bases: TGTGCCAGCAGCTTAAGAGGTCTCTCACCCCTCCACTTT.

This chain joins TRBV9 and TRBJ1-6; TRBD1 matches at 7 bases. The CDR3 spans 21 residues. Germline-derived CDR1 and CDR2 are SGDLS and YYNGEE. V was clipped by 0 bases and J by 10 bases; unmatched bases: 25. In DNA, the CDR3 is TGTGCCAGCAGCGTAGCGTGGGTGTCGCCTTCCCCCCCCCAGGGGGGCTCACCCCTCCACTTT. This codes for CASSVAWVSPSPPQGGSPLHF.

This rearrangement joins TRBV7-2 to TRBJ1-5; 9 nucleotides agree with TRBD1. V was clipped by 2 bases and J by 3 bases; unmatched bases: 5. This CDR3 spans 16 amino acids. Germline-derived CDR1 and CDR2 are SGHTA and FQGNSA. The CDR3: CASSLSGTGNNQPQHF. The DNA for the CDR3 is TGTGCCAGCAGCTTATCCGGGACAGGGAACAATCAGCCCCAGCATTTT.

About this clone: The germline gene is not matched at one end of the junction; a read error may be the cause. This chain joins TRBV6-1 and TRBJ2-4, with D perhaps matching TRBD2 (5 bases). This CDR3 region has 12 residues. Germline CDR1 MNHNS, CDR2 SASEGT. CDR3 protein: CASRDGKNSQYF. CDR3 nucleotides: TGTGCCAGCAGGGACGGGAAAAACAGTCAGTACTTC.

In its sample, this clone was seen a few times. CDR3 nucleotides: TGCGCCAGCAGCCAAGCACTAGCGGGAGGCTTCTACGAGCAGTACTTC. It encodes CASSQALAGGFYEQYF. The chain recombines TRBV4-3 with TRBJ2-7; 12 bases are shared with TRBD2. Germline CDR1 LGHNA, CDR2 YSLEER. This CDR3 spans 16 amino acids. V trimming: 1 base; J trimming: 3 bases; junction bases outside the gene matches: 4.